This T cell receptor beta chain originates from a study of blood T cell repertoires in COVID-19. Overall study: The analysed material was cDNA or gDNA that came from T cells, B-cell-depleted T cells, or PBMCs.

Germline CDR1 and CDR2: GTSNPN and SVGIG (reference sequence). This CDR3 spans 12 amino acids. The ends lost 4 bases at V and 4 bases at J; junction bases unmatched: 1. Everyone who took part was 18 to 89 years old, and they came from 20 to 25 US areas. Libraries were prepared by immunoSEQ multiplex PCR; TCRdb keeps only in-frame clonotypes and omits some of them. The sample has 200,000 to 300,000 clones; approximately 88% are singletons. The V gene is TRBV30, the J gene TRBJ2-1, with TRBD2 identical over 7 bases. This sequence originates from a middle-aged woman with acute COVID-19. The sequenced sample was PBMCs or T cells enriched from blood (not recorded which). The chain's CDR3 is CAWTSGYNEQFF. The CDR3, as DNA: TGTGCCTGGACTAGCGGTTACAATGAGCAGTTCTTC.